The T cell receptor beta chain described here comes from a study of cytomegalovirus exposure and HLA in healthy donors. Primers for the PCR totalled 60 Vbeta and 13 Jbeta. Data came from immunoSEQ multiplex PCR; TCRdb stores just in-frame clones and leaves some out. This sample has some 200,000 clones; approximately 80% occur once, and the top ten carry 0.65%. V lost 5 bases to trimming and J lost 8 bases, with 16 bases between them. CDR3 length: 14 residues. Germline CDR1 and CDR2: MNHEY and SMNVEV (reference sequence). This chain joins TRBV27 and TRBJ2-4; the D gene is possibly TRBD1 (7 bases). The sample was PBMCs. The TCR comes from a boy aged 10-17 years in good health and CMV-seronegative. CDR3 amino acids: CASSPTRGEDIQYF. DNA for the CDR3: TGTGCCAGCAGTCCTACCAGGGGGGAGGACATTCAGTACTTC.